This section outlines one TCR beta chain sequence together with its context. The antigen is unknown. This record comes from a study of beta chain features in type 1 diabetes. Trimming cost V 6 bases and J 4 bases, with 7 bases left between them. Germline loops: CDR1 MNHEY, CDR2 SVGAGI. The CDR3 extends over 12 amino acids. Whole-study findings and limits: Moderate but significant shortening of TCRB CDR3s was recorded in all four CD4+ subsets from Type 1 diabetes patients.

The investigators reverse transcribed all of the isolated RNA, so they sequenced expressed TCRB transcripts. Repertoires were generated with immunoSEQ multiplex PCR, while TCRdb's copy carries only in-frame clones and drops some. The sample lists some 160,000 clones, 7% to 9.5% occurring once. What was sequenced was central memory CD4+ T cells from blood. The sequence came from a woman in her 30s with type 1 diabetes. The chain couples TRBV6-5 to TRBJ1-3, with D unresolved. The CDR3 region is CASRTTGNTIYF. The CDR3 bases are TGTGCCAGCAGGACAACGGGAAACACCATATATTTT.